This is a list of T cell receptor beta chains from one sample in a study of blood T cell repertoires in COVID-19. Some clones are missing from TCRdb's copy, which holds only in-frame ones; the method was immunoSEQ multiplex PCR. The repertoire holds about 74,000 clones, 84% seen once, with about 35% in the top ten. Specimen: peripheral blood. The receptor set was obtained from a man between 65 and 85 years old with acute or convalescent COVID-19. CDR3s include the opening cysteine and the closing phenylalanine or tryptophan. D genes are given only for firm matches. Only part of the rows carry a size: once, few, many, or a class if the clone is expanded.

TRBD1	-	TRBV28	TRBJ1-1	CASSLPQGAATEAFF	TGTGCCAGCAGTTTGCCGCAGGGGGCAGCCACTGAAGCTTTCTTT
-	few	TRBV10-2	TRBJ2-7	CASSESGEYEQYF	TGCGCCAGCAGTGAGTCCGGGGAGTACGAGCAGTACTTC
-	-	TRBV4-1	TRBJ1-3	CASSLSRQFSGNTIYF	TGCGCCAGCAGCCTTTCTCGCCAGTTCTCTGGAAACACCATATATTTT
TRBD2	-	TRBV3-1/TRBV3-2	TRBJ2-1	CASSLRGGGSYNEQFF	TGTGCCAGCAGCCTAAGGGGCGGGGGATCCTACAATGAGCAGTTCTTC
TRBD1	-	TRBV5-1	TRBJ1-4	CASSFFDREGEKLFF	TGCGCCAGCAGCTTTTTCGACAGGGAAGGTGAAAAACTGTTTTTT
TRBD1	-	TRBV10-3	TRBJ2-1	CAISGSQQTGGAVNEQFF	TGTGCCATCAGTGGCTCCCAACAAACAGGGGGCGCGGTCAATGAGCAGTTCTTC
TRBD1	-	TRBV7-8	TRBJ1-5	CASSIQGAINQPQHF	TGTGCCAGCAGCATCCAGGGGGCCATCAATCAGCCCCAGCATTTT
-	-	TRBV24-1	TRBJ1-1	CATSEQGNTEAFF	TGTGCCACCAGTGAACAGGGCAACACTGAAGCTTTCTTT
-	-	TRBV7-6	TRBJ1-2	CASSLNPRGEVGYTF	TGTGCCAGCAGCTTAAACCCACGGGGTGAGGTGGGCTACACCTTC
-	-	TRBV7-2	TRBJ1-3	CASSNGSPGNTIYF	TGTGCCAGCAGCAACGGGAGTCCTGGAAACACCATATATTTT
-	-	TRBV27	TRBJ2-7	CASSPPPGGAGSYEQYF	TGTGCCAGCAGCCCCCCCCCGGGGGGCGCGGGGTCCTACGAGCAGTACTTC
TRBD2	-	TRBV20-1	TRBJ2-1	CSASPITSGIGNSYNEQFF	TGCAGTGCTAGTCCCATTACTAGCGGGATAGGTAATTCCTACAATGAGCAGTTCTTC
-	few	TRBV7-2	TRBJ2-1	CASSSIADSYNEQFF	TGTGCCAGCAGCTCTATAGCGGACTCCTACAATGAGCAGTTCTTC
-	-	TRBV12-3/TRBV12-4	TRBJ1-1	CASSFPQEAFF	TGTGCCAGCAGTTTTCCCCAAGAGGCTTTCTTT
-	once	TRBV4-1	TRBJ2-3	CASSPERGGGDTQYF	TGCGCCAGCAGCCCTGAGCGGGGAGGGGGGGATACGCAGTATTTT
-	-	TRBV7-9	TRBJ2-7	CASSLAGANEQYF	TGTGCCAGCAGCTTAGCAGGGGCGAACGAGCAGTACTTC
-	-	TRBV2	TRBJ2-2	CASREQTLNTGELFF	TGTGCCAGCAGGGAACAGACTTTGAACACCGGGGAGCTGTTTTTT
-	-	TRBV11-3	TRBJ2-5	CASSLGAGNLQETQYF	TGTGCCAGCAGCTTAGGGGCAGGGAACCTCCAAGAGACCCAGTACTTC
-	-	TRBV4-3	TRBJ1-2	CASSQDLAGANYGYTF	TGCGCCAGCAGCCAAGACTTGGCGGGAGCGAACTATGGCTACACCTTC
TRBD1	-	TRBV2	TRBJ2-7	CASSLQGVGYEQYF	TGTGCCAGCAGTTTACAGGGGGTCGGCTACGAGCAGTACTTC
-	few	TRBV19	TRBJ2-2	CASSVPRGATGELFF	TGTGCCAGTAGTGTCCCCCGGGGGGCCACCGGGGAGCTGTTTTTT
-	-	TRBV7-8	TRBJ2-5	CASSLAVAKETQYF	TGTGCCAGCAGCTTAGCAGTTGCGAAGGAGACCCAGTACTTC
-	-	TRBV11-2	TRBJ2-1	CASSSSLAYHEQFF	TGTGCCAGCAGCTCGTCCTTAGCGTATCATGAGCAGTTCTTC
TRBD2	-	TRBV24-1	TRBJ2-1	CATSGTSAHNEQFF	TGTGCCACCAGCGGGACTAGCGCGCACAATGAGCAGTTCTTC
-	-	TRBV7-2	TRBJ2-1	CASSLKSRSGGTNEQFF	TGTGCCAGCAGCTTAAAGAGTCGTAGCGGCGGCACAAATGAGCAGTTCTTC
-	-	TRBV28	TRBJ2-7	CASSPPAGSSYEQYF	TGTGCCAGCAGTCCCCCCGCGGGGAGCTCCTACGAGCAGTACTTC